The 2 T cell receptor beta chains in this list originate from one sample, sequenced in a study of CD8 T cell repertoires and HIV-1 epitope variants. Here immunoSEQ multiplex PCR was the method, and the copy in TCRdb shows in-frame clones only, minus some. The sample shows 5,000 to 7,000 clones, about 70% of them seen only once. Antigens of these TCRs are unknown. Sequenced material: cultured CD8+ T cells derived from PBMCs. These receptors were taken from a male donor with HIV.

The V and J genes are TRBV27 and TRBJ2-3; D possibly uses TRBD1 or TRBD2 (5 bases each). The CDR3 is made up of 13 amino acids. The V end lost 2 bases, the J end lost 6 bases, and 9 bases lay between the germline ends. Per the germline V gene, CDR1 is MNHEY and CDR2 is SMNVEV (reference sequence). Written as DNA, the CDR3 is TGTGCCAGCAGTTTAGGGGGACGGGATACGCAGTATTTT. Translating it yields CASSLGGRDTQYF.

The chain has TRBV7-2 and TRBJ2-5; the D call may be TRBD1 or TRBD2 (5 bases each). Germline V gene data show CDR1 as SGHTA and CDR2 as FQGNSA. Trimming shortened V by 2 bases and J by 5 bases, and 21 bases separated the two germline ends. The length of the CDR3 is 17 residues. CDR3 coding DNA: TGTGCCAGCAGCTTATGGGACGGACGATCTGCGTTGGAGACCCAGTACTTC. Translating gives CASSLWDGRSALETQYF. The variable domain in full, with the rest retrieved from reference TRBV7-2 and TRBJ2-5, is GAGVSQSPSNKVTEKGKDVELRCDPISGHTALYWYRQSLGQGLEFLIYFQGNSAPDKSGLPSDRFSAERTGGSVSTLTIQRTQQEDSAVYLCASSLWDGRSALETQYFGPGTRLLVL.